The clone carrying this T cell receptor (beta chain) was detected only once. The source of the sample is a study of blood T cell repertoires in COVID-19. Study context: Samples of COVID-19 (acute and convalescent) were obtained from the United States, Italy and Spain.

In the original analysis: Nucleated cell counts were estimated from reference gene primer amplification. Sequencing used immunoSEQ multiplex PCR; TCRdb keeps in-frame clones, though not all of them. The DNA was the basis for D and trimming; V, J and clone size are from that table. The sample yields some 460,000 clones, 87% seen once. The source of this sequence is a woman aged 18-29 years with acute COVID-19. The sequenced sample consisted of PBMCs or T cells enriched from blood (not recorded which).

DNA for the CDR3: TGTGCCAGCAGCCAAGTCTCGGGGGTTGCTGAAGCTTTCTTT. Translated: CASSQVSGVAEAFF. The chain has TRBV3-1 (or the pseudogene TRBV3-2) and TRBJ1-1; maybe TRBD1 (5 bases). V was cut by 1 base and J by 6 bases, with 12 bases left in between. Per germline, CDR1 LGHDT and CDR2 YNNKEL (reference sequence). This CDR3 contains 14 residues.